This T cell receptor (beta chain) originates from a study of blood T cell repertoires in COVID-19. Study at large: COVID-19 samples from acute and convalescent phases originated in the United States, Italy and Spain. Sources were T cells, B-cell-depleted T cells, or PBMCs; the material itself was cDNA or gDNA.

Per the original data handling: Reference gene primers were amplified, and this amplification served to estimate nucleated cell counts. The method was immunoSEQ multiplex PCR; TCRdb's version includes in-frame clones alone and lacks a portion of them. The V and J calls and the clone size are those of that table, but D and trimming were determined from the DNA. The sample records about 280,000 clones, about 83% being singletons. The CDR3 runs to 15 residues. The ends were cut back, 5 bases at V and 6 bases at J, with 17 bases in the middle. In germline, CDR1 is MDHEN, CDR2 SYDVKM. The chain carries TRBV28 and TRBJ1-5, with a tentative D call TRBD1 (6 bases). The origin of this receptor is a woman in her 50s who had recovered from COVID-19. The sample consisted of peripheral blood. The CDR3 loop reads CASSPDTGFTQPQHF. CDR3 nucleotide sequence: TGTGCCAGCAGTCCCGATACAGGGTTTACTCAGCCCCAGCATTTT.